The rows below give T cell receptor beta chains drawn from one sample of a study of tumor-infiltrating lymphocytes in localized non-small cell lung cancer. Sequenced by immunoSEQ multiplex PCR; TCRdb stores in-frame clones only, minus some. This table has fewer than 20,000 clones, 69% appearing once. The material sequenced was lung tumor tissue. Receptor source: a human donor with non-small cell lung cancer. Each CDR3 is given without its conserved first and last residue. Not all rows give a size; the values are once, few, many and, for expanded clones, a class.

CDR3aa: ASSLADRGKSTDTQY; v_gene: TRBV7-4; j_gene: TRBJ2-3; abundance: NA
CDR3aa: ASSLDSGGIYEQY; v_gene: TRBV7-2; j_gene: TRBJ2-7; abundance: NA
CDR3aa: ASSFVSLGDGDTEAF; v_gene: TRBV27; j_gene: TRBJ1-1; abundance: NA
CDR3aa: ASSFVNEQF; v_gene: TRBV7-9; j_gene: TRBJ2-1; abundance: NA
CDR3aa: SVDSTNTEAF; v_gene: TRBV29-1; j_gene: TRBJ1-1; abundance: NA
CDR3aa: AGGTTLTDTQY; v_gene: TRBV6-6; j_gene: TRBJ2-3; abundance: NA
CDR3aa: ASSPRLARSTDTQY; v_gene: TRBV7-8; j_gene: TRBJ2-3; abundance: NA
CDR3aa: ASSPFAGGEQF; v_gene: TRBV18; j_gene: TRBJ2-1; abundance: NA
CDR3aa: ASSLRQGAYEQY; v_gene: TRBV5-1; j_gene: TRBJ2-7; abundance: NA
CDR3aa: ASSPGQAQETQY; v_gene: TRBV5-4; j_gene: TRBJ2-5; abundance: NA
CDR3aa: ASSLAGVSYEQY; v_gene: TRBV7-9; j_gene: TRBJ2-7; abundance: medium-sized
CDR3aa: AVGTGGNQPQH; v_gene: TRBV10-3; j_gene: TRBJ1-5; abundance: NA
CDR3aa: ASHGVNYGYT; v_gene: TRBV28; j_gene: TRBJ1-2; abundance: few
CDR3aa: AWSLGLAYEQY; v_gene: TRBV30; j_gene: TRBJ2-7; abundance: NA
CDR3aa: ASSPANYEQY; v_gene: TRBV14; j_gene: TRBJ2-7; abundance: NA
CDR3aa: ASQAGGSDTQY; v_gene: TRBV6-1; j_gene: TRBJ2-3; abundance: NA
CDR3aa: ASSQGVTGGDKNQPQH; v_gene: TRBV4-1; j_gene: TRBJ1-5; abundance: NA
CDR3aa: AWTSGDQPQH; v_gene: TRBV30; j_gene: TRBJ1-5; abundance: medium-sized
CDR3aa: ASSNGQGNEQF; v_gene: TRBV5-1; j_gene: TRBJ2-1; abundance: NA
CDR3aa: ASSPPRGGTTNYGYT; v_gene: TRBV18; j_gene: TRBJ1-2; abundance: NA
CDR3aa: ASSPRTGVTEAF; v_gene: TRBV27; j_gene: TRBJ1-1; abundance: NA
CDR3aa: ASSRLGRDNEQF; v_gene: TRBV11-3; j_gene: TRBJ2-1; abundance: NA
CDR3aa: ASSRVSGSYDTQY; v_gene: TRBV4-3; j_gene: TRBJ2-3; abundance: few
CDR3aa: ASSGGQVGNTIY; v_gene: TRBV6-5; j_gene: TRBJ1-3; abundance: few
CDR3aa: ASSLEGGKQPQH; v_gene: TRBV7-2; j_gene: TRBJ1-5; abundance: NA
CDR3aa: ASSSLLGWGNIGELF; v_gene: TRBV19; j_gene: TRBJ2-2; abundance: NA
CDR3aa: ASSLVSGRNNEQF; v_gene: TRBV5-5; j_gene: TRBJ2-1; abundance: NA
CDR3aa: ASSYSGTNYEQY; v_gene: TRBV6-5; j_gene: TRBJ2-7; abundance: few
CDR3aa: AWSGSGNTIY; v_gene: TRBV30; j_gene: TRBJ1-3; abundance: NA
CDR3aa: ASSLTSGRARETQY; v_gene: TRBV27; j_gene: TRBJ2-5; abundance: few
CDR3aa: ASSYPWTGNTGELF; v_gene: TRBV7-8; j_gene: TRBJ2-2; abundance: few
CDR3aa: ASRKQGASQPQH; v_gene: TRBV19; j_gene: TRBJ1-5; abundance: once
CDR3aa: ASSLVQGDQPQH; v_gene: TRBV7-8; j_gene: TRBJ1-5; abundance: NA
CDR3aa: ASTPKEGPSDTQY; v_gene: TRBV11-1; j_gene: TRBJ2-3; abundance: few
CDR3aa: AISESEEETQY; v_gene: TRBV10-3; j_gene: TRBJ2-5; abundance: NA
CDR3aa: ASSLVSYEQY; v_gene: TRBV7-2; j_gene: TRBJ2-7; abundance: NA
CDR3aa: ASSLSAMGMGDTEAF; v_gene: TRBV5-1; j_gene: TRBJ1-1; abundance: NA
CDR3aa: AWSVGGSYNEQF; v_gene: TRBV30; j_gene: TRBJ2-1; abundance: few
CDR3aa: ASSPVGNGETQY; v_gene: TRBV5-6; j_gene: TRBJ2-5; abundance: NA
CDR3aa: ASSLEQGLNTEAF; v_gene: TRBV5-1; j_gene: TRBJ1-1; abundance: NA
CDR3aa: ASSGGDRPSYEQY; v_gene: TRBV28; j_gene: TRBJ2-7; abundance: NA
CDR3aa: ASSRETDTQY; v_gene: TRBV7-9; j_gene: TRBJ2-3; abundance: few
CDR3aa: ASPPGFTDTQY; v_gene: TRBV18; j_gene: TRBJ2-3; abundance: NA
CDR3aa: ASSSTGDWYEQY; v_gene: TRBV28; j_gene: TRBJ2-7; abundance: NA
CDR3aa: ASSLKSGTPT; v_gene: TRBV7-9; j_gene: TRBJ2-7; abundance: NA
CDR3aa: ASSEGGTDTQY; v_gene: TRBV6-4; j_gene: TRBJ2-3; abundance: NA
CDR3aa: ASSLGPSGYEQY; v_gene: TRBV7-6; j_gene: TRBJ2-7; abundance: NA
CDR3aa: AISPPTGAYNYGYT; v_gene: TRBV10-3; j_gene: TRBJ1-2; abundance: NA
CDR3aa: ASIRGENTGELF; v_gene: TRBV28; j_gene: TRBJ2-2; abundance: NA
CDR3aa: ASTSTGLAGEETQY; v_gene: TRBV5-1; j_gene: TRBJ2-5; abundance: NA
CDR3aa: ASSRGINTGELF; v_gene: TRBV7-7; j_gene: TRBJ2-2; abundance: NA
CDR3aa: ASSLPSQVNTEAF; v_gene: TRBV7-9; j_gene: TRBJ1-1; abundance: few
CDR3aa: ASSQDRVSAGELF; v_gene: TRBV14; j_gene: TRBJ2-2; abundance: NA
CDR3aa: ARGGNYGYT; v_gene: TRBV2; j_gene: TRBJ1-2; abundance: few
CDR3aa: ASSLVQGTDTQY; v_gene: TRBV11-3; j_gene: TRBJ2-3; abundance: NA
CDR3aa: ASSDPGTGPIHGYT; v_gene: TRBV25-1; j_gene: TRBJ1-2; abundance: NA
CDR3aa: ASSSTGGLGEQY; v_gene: TRBV11-3; j_gene: TRBJ2-7; abundance: NA
CDR3aa: ASSYVAGGPSNEQF; v_gene: TRBV27; j_gene: TRBJ2-1; abundance: NA
CDR3aa: ASSLSGAHSNQPQH; v_gene: TRBV27; j_gene: TRBJ1-5; abundance: medium-sized
CDR3aa: ASSFREPPYEQY; v_gene: TRBV27; j_gene: TRBJ2-7; abundance: NA